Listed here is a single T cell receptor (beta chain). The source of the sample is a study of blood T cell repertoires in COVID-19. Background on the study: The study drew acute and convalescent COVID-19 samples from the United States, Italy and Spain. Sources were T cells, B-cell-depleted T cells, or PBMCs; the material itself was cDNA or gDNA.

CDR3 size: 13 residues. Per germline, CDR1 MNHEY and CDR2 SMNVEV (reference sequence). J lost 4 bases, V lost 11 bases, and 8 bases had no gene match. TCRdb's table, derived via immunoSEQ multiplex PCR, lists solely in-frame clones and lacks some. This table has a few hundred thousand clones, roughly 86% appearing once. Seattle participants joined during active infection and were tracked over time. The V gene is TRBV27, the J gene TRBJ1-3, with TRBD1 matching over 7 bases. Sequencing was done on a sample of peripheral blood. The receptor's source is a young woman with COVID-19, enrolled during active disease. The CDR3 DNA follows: TGTGCCCACGGGAGGGGGCAGGGAAACACCATATATTTT. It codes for CAHGRGQGNTIYF.